These 12 T cell receptor beta chains were all obtained from the same sample, sequenced in a study of T cell responses to AZD1222 COVID-19 vaccine. Clones were read by immunoSEQ multiplex PCR, and TCRdb kept only the in-frame ones, dropping some. There are 20,000 to 25,000 clones in the sample; 65% to 90% occur only once, and around 43% lies in the top ten. The specimen was peripheral blood, collected on day 0 of AZD1222 vaccination. The origin of the receptors is an adult in good health.

The rearrangement links TRBV11-2 to TRBJ2-3, with D possibly TRBD2 on 5 matching bases. This CDR3 has 15 amino acids. The germline V and J ends were trimmed by 3 bases and 1 base, with 11 bases remaining between them. Germline assignment: CDR1 SGHAT and CDR2 FQNNGV. CDR3 protein: CASSFPSKGTDTQYF. The CDR3 DNA is TGTGCCAGCAGCTTTCCTAGCAAAGGCACAGATACGCAGTATTTT.

This clone qualifies as medium-sized (0.01 to 0.1%). The chain couples TRBV30 to TRBJ1-2; D remains ambiguous. V was shortened by 8 bases and J by 5 bases, with 12 bases between the two germline ends. The CDR3 is made up of 11 amino acids. Germline V gene lookup returns CDR1 GTSNPN and CDR2 SVGIG (reference sequence). Here the CDR3 reads CARANPYGYTF. DNA of the CDR3: TGTGCCAGGGCAAACCCTTATGGCTACACCTTC.

CDR3 sequence (DNA): TGCAGCGTCCTGACAGCTAACTATGGCTACACCTTC. It codes for CSVLTANYGYTF. This chain links TRBV29-1 with TRBJ1-2; the D gene is possibly TRBD1 (5 bases). CDR1 and CDR2 (germline): SQVTM, ANQGSEA. The CDR3 loop spans 12 amino acids. V lost 6 bases and J 0 bases, leaving 8 bases between the germline ends.

The chain employs TRBV28 and TRBJ2-5; D remains ambiguous. Trimming took 2 bases from V and 5 from J, leaving 18 bases between them. The CDR3 extends over 16 amino acids. Germline CDR1 is MDHEN and CDR2 is SYDVKM. For the CDR3, the DNA is TGTGCCAGCAGTTTAACTTCCTGGACCCTCCGGGAGACCCAGTACTTC. This codes for CASSLTSWTLRETQYF.

DNA for the CDR3: TGTGCCAGGTGGGGTGGGGGGCAAGAGACCCAGTACTTC. It encodes CARWGGGQETQYF. V usage is TRBV28 and J usage is TRBJ2-5, with D possibly matching TRBD2 (6 bases). The V end lost 9 bases, the J end lost 2 bases, and 13 bases lay between the germline ends. Germline CDR1 MDHEN, CDR2 SYDVKM. The CDR3 is 13 residues long.

The chain employs TRBV4-2 and TRBJ2-3, with TRBD2 as a possible D gene (5 bases). The germline V gene encodes CDR1 LGHNA and CDR2 YNFKEQ. There are 14 residues in the CDR3. Trimming took off 2 bases at V and 6 bases at J, with 12 bases between the two ends. The CDR3 protein is CASSQLTSFDTQYF. CDR3 DNA: TGTGCCAGCAGCCAACTAACTAGTTTCGATACGCAGTATTTT.

The chain links TRBV4-1 to TRBJ2-7, with 12 bases aligning to TRBD1. Germline assignment: CDR1 MGHRA and CDR2 YSYEKL. With 2 bases clipped from V and 7 bases from J, the junction kept 6 bases outside the gene matches. This CDR3 is built from 15 residues. CDR3 sequence: CASSQSGTGGEEQYF. Here the CDR3 DNA reads TGCGCCAGCAGCCAATCCGGGACAGGGGGCGAGGAGCAGTACTTC.

The CDR3, as DNA: TGTGCCAGCAGCACCGGGACTACCCCCTACGAGCAGTACTTC. Amino acid sequence: CASSTGTTPYEQYF. This chain joins TRBV13 and TRBJ2-7; TRBD2 matches at 7 bases. The germline V gene encodes CDR1 PRHDT and CDR2 FYEKMQ (reference sequence). V was pared by 5 bases and J by 2 bases, with 6 bases of the junction left unmatched. This CDR3 contains 14 residues. Supplemented by reference TRBV13 and TRBJ2-7, the full variable domain reads AAGVIQSPRHLIKEKRETATLKCYPIPRHDTVYWYQQGPGQDPQFLISFYEKMQSDKGSIPDRFSAQQFSDYHSELNMSSLELGDSALYFCASSTGTTPYEQYFGPGTRLTVT.

The CDR3 loop is CSVVDGTVGPQHF. The CDR3 DNA sequence: TGCAGCGTTGTCGACGGGACGGTGGGCCCCCAGCATTTT. This chain connects TRBV29-1 to TRBJ1-5, with TRBD1 as a possible D gene (5 bases). This CDR3 region has 13 residues. V lost 4 bases to trimming and J lost 10 bases, with 17 bases between them. Germline V gives CDR1 SQVTM, CDR2 ANQGSEA.

The V and J genes are TRBV21-1 and TRBJ2-3; the table's D call, TRBD2, was not checked against the DNA. TRBV21-1 counts as a pseudogene. The CDR3 totals 15 residues. CDR3 sequence (DNA): TGTGCCAGCAGCAAAGTGACGGGGAGCACAGATACGCAGTATTTT. Translated, it gives CASSKVTGSTDTQYF.

The CDR3 reads CASTGEGTDTQYF. DNA for the CDR3: TGTGCCAGCACGGGGGAGGGAACAGATACGCAGTATTTT. The chain uses TRBV7-9 and TRBJ2-3; 7 bases fit TRBD2. There are 13 residues in the CDR3. With 7 bases clipped from V and 3 bases from J, the junction kept 4 bases outside the gene matches. CDR1 and CDR2 (germline): SEHNR, FQNEAQ (reference sequence).

The CDR3 loop is CASSGTSGSSYNEQFF. The CDR3 bases are TGTGCCAGTAGTGGGACTAGCGGATCCTCCTACAATGAGCAGTTCTTC. This chain joins TRBV19 and TRBJ2-1; the match to TRBD2 covers 11 bases. The CDR3 covers 16 residues. The ends lost 5 bases at V and 0 bases at J; junction bases unmatched: 3. Germline values: CDR1 LNHDA, CDR2 SQIVND (reference sequence).